This TCR beta chain is drawn from a study of T-cell reconstitution after alpha-beta-depleted transplantation in children. V was trimmed by 4 bases and J by 1 base, leaving 13 bases between them. The CDR3 covers 16 residues. Germline V gives CDR1 LGHNA, CDR2 YNFKEQ. TCRbeta library preparation incorporated unique molecular identifiers. TCRdb re-derived calls from the PCR reads in MiXCR, one entry per CDR3 protein. The repertoire holds some 240,000 distinct CDR3 sequences, with roughly a tenth as singletons. This clonotype was seen ten or more times. The receptor's source is a human donor who donated a stem cell graft to a child with SCID. The sample here was PBMCs from the stem cell graft donor, taken from the stem cell graft. The chain employs TRBV4-2 and TRBJ2-2; the D gene is possibly TRBD1 (5 bases). The CDR3 bases are TGTGCCAGCAGCCCCCTGGACACGGTGAACACCGGGGAGCTGTTTTTT. As protein: CASSPLDTVNTGELFF.